A selection of T cell receptor beta chains follows, all from one sample in a study of identical twins. Each CDR3 protein gets one entry after TCRdb re-called the 5' RACE reads with MiXCR. The sample includes just under 550,000 distinct CDR3 sequences, around 15% of them seen just once. This same sample was also taken into another study, of yellow fever vaccine responses in identical twins.

Sequenced: CD4+ T cells sorted from blood. Receptors were obtained from a woman between 18 and 29 years old in good health. CDR3s include the opening cysteine and the closing phenylalanine or tryptophan.

TRBJ1-1 TRBV11-2 CASSLGVGEAFF
TRBJ2-3 TRBV28 CASSLGTGSRTDTQYF
TRBJ1-2 TRBV5-1 CASSLEQGGLAYTF
TRBJ2-1 TRBV18 CASSPQDEQFF
TRBJ2-5 TRBV10-3 CATRAGGETQYF
TRBJ2-3 TRBV4-1 CASSPGQGTSTDTQYF
TRBJ2-7 TRBV6-5 CASSYSNPGTSYEQYF
TRBJ2-3 TRBV28 CASTRDSTDTQYF
TRBJ2-1 TRBV9 CASSVDLAGVSYNEQFF
TRBJ1-2 TRBV10-3 CAIRTGTGAGYTF
TRBJ2-1 TRBV29-1 CSVGLSRGYNEQFF
TRBJ2-1 TRBV20-1 CSTRTSGRAAEQFF
TRBJ2-3 TRBV4-1 CASSPRGASMTDTQYF
TRBJ1-1 TRBV12-3/TRBV12-4 CASRPGQGWTEAFF
TRBJ1-1 TRBV6-5 CASSYGGNTEAFF
TRBJ2-1 TRBV20-1 CSARGKWWNEQFF
TRBJ2-3 TRBV5-1 CASSLELIITDTQYF
TRBJ2-7 TRBV5-1 CASSLSYKQYF
TRBJ2-7 TRBV20-1 CSALGQGSSDEQYF
TRBJ2-2 TRBV11-3 CASMGGSRDTGELFF
TRBJ2-1 TRBV25-1 CASSGTGSYNEQFF
TRBJ1-1 TRBV4-2 CASSQQVTGGSDTEAFF
TRBJ1-2 TRBV9 CASSGQGRNIRMGYTF
TRBJ2-6 TRBV5-1 CASSLTLTGSGANVLTF
TRBJ1-5 TRBV28 CAARDGGLVVSQPQHF
TRBJ1-1 TRBV20-1 CSARDQGGNTEAFF
TRBJ2-6 TRBV12-3/TRBV12-4 CAFSLTGKSSGANVLTF
TRBJ2-3 TRBV29-1 CSVAGQGTDTQYF
TRBJ2-1 TRBV3-1 CASSQEVQYNEQFF
TRBJ2-3 TRBV5-1 CASSPGLAAGTDTQYF
TRBJ2-3 TRBV7-3 CASSSLAGAADTQYF
TRBJ1-1 TRBV20-1 CSARGGAGNTEAFF
TRBJ2-1 TRBV6-1 CASSEEGQGSYNEQFF
TRBJ2-2 TRBV12-3/TRBV12-4 CASLQTTGELFF
TRBJ1-1 TRBV7-8 CASRPGQENTEAFF
TRBJ2-3 TRBV10-3 CANAPSGGAGDTQYF
TRBJ2-3 TRBV12-3/TRBV12-4 CASCPGRDRGSGADTQYF
TRBJ2-2 TRBV5-6 CASSSKVRGTGELFF
TRBJ2-5 TRBV3-1 CASSQDIVAETQYF
TRBJ2-4 TRBV10-3 CAMAGDKNIQYF
TRBJ1-1 TRBV5-1 CASRTGVTDTEAFF
TRBJ2-2 TRBV5-1 CASIPDPRDTGELFF
TRBJ2-5 TRBV9 CASSPSPVGAKETQYF
TRBJ2-5 TRBV15 CATSRLDYSQETQYF
TRBJ2-1 TRBV6-1 CASSEAMGQNEQFF
TRBJ2-1 TRBV20-1 CSARNSPIYNEQFF
TRBJ2-3 TRBV20-1 CSARVETRGNTQYF
TRBJ2-7 TRBV5-1 CASSKDRPYEQYF
TRBJ2-7 TRBV3-1 CASSQASRVRETYEQYF
TRBJ1-1 TRBV6-6 CASSSRVQEAFF
TRBJ2-2 TRBV9 CASSAQTRTNLASGELFF
TRBJ1-4 TRBV20-1 CSARIFGTGHATNEKLFF
TRBJ2-1 TRBV11-2 CASSYRRDREYNEQFF
TRBJ2-3 TRBV29-1 CSVKGVTGTDTQYF
TRBJ2-2 TRBV9 CASSVGSSGLTGELFF
TRBJ2-1 TRBV20-1 CSARGPPPASYNEQFF
TRBJ2-2 TRBV7-8 CASSPSRGSTGELFF